The 31 T cell receptor beta chains below all came from one sample that was sequenced in a study of T cells in Graves' hyperthyroidism and ophthalmopathy. Amplified regions were TCR beta CDR3 sequences from RNA transcripts. The HTBI primer set drove a first-round RT-PCR of the TCR CDR3. TCRdb called the multiplex PCR reads again in MiXCR, with one record for every CDR3 protein. The sample consists of around 660,000 distinct CDR3 sequences, roughly 46% of them appearing once. Sequenced sample: peripheral blood or thyroid tissue (not recorded which). The source is an adult man with Graves' disease, either hyperthyroidism or ophthalmopathy (not recorded which).

This clonotype was detected many times. The J gene is TRBJ1-3, the V gene TRBV11-3; 7 positions match TRBD1. There are 15 residues in the CDR3. Looked up from germline, CDR1 is SGHNT and CDR2 is YENEEA. Trimming at V came to 5 bases and at J to 1 base, leaving 5 bases not matched to a gene. Here the CDR3 DNA reads TGTGCCAGCAGCCTGGGACAGCGATCTGGAAACACCATATATTTT. Its protein product is CASSLGQRSGNTIYF.

This clonotype was detected ten times or more. The chain links TRBV7-6 to TRBJ2-5; no clear D gene. Trimming shortened V by 5 bases and J by 1 base, and 5 bases separated the two germline ends. The CDR3 runs to 12 residues. Germline lookup yields CDR1 SGHVS and CDR2 FNYEAQ. The chain's CDR3 is CASSPFQETQYF. The DNA of the CDR3 is TGTGCCAGCAGCCCCTTCCAAGAGACCCAGTACTTC.

This clonotype was seen repeatedly, ten times or more. The J gene is TRBJ1-2, the V gene TRBV15; D gene unclear. Germline V gene data show CDR1 as LNHNV and CDR2 as YYDKDF (reference sequence). Between the trimmed V and J ends, which lost 3 bases and 0 bases, there was a span of 2 bases. The CDR3 is made up of 12 amino acids. CDR3 coding DNA: TGTGCCACCAGCAGCCCTAACTATGGCTACACCTTC. Residues: CATSSPNYGYTF.

CDR3 sequence reads: CASSYSGVAYGYTF. The DNA of the CDR3 is TGTGCCAGCAGTTACTCCGGGGTAGCCTATGGCTACACCTTC. The chain carries TRBV6-5 and TRBJ1-2; unclear D gene. CDR3 length equals 14 residues. Germline V CDR1 and CDR2: MNHEY, SVGAGI. V lost 0 bases and J lost 4, with 9 bases in between.

J is TRBJ1-3 and V is TRBV25-1; maybe TRBD1 (5 bases). Germline V gives CDR1 MGHDK, CDR2 SYGVNS. Trimming took off 1 base at V and 3 bases at J, with 10 bases between the two ends. The CDR3 runs to 15 residues. In nucleotides, the CDR3 is TGTGCCAGCAGTGAATTGGCAGGGTTTGGAAACACCATATATTTT. Amino acids: CASSELAGFGNTIYF.

The rearrangement joins TRBV15 to TRBJ2-5; no clear D. Trimming removed 3 bases from V and 0 bases from J, with 11 bases in between. Germline V gives CDR1 LNHNV, CDR2 YYDKDF (reference sequence). The length of the CDR3 is 15 residues. The CDR3 DNA sequence: TGTGCCACCAGCAGCCATGTGGCGGACCAAGAGACCCAGTACTTC. It encodes CATSSHVADQETQYF.

To note about this clonotype: A much larger clone is a single base away; this may be a read error. The chain joins TRBV29-1 to TRBJ2-7; 8 bases map to TRBD2. The germline V gene has CDR1 SQVTM and CDR2 ANQGSEA. The CDR3 is made up of 13 amino acids. J was trimmed by 7 bases and V by 4 bases; bases with no gene match: 9. This CDR3 is CSVVSRGGREQYF. The CDR3 DNA sequence: TGCAGCGTTGTTAGCCGAGGCGGGAGGGAGCAGTACTTC.

This clonotype occurred a few times. V usage is TRBV29-1 and J usage is TRBJ1-2; a possible D gene is TRBD1 (5 bases). The CDR3 spans 12 residues. V was cut by 1 base and J by 2 bases, with 5 bases left in between. Germline V gene data show CDR1 as SQVTM and CDR2 as ANQGSEA. The CDR3 bases are TGCAGCGTTGAAGGACAGAACTATGGCTACACCTTC. Its translation: CSVEGQNYGYTF.

With regard to this clonotype: A much larger clone sits a single nucleotide away, making a read error possible. The V gene is TRBV7-8, the J gene TRBJ2-7, with TRBD2 matching over 8 bases. CDR1 is SGHVS and CDR2 is FQNEAQ in the germline V gene. The V and J ends lost 5 bases and 6 bases, in that order; junction bases with no gene match: 12. This CDR3 is 15 amino acids long. The CDR3: CASSAHTAGVGEQYF. The CDR3, as DNA: TGTGCCAGCAGCGCCCACACAGCGGGGGTAGGCGAGCAGTACTTC. The variable domain in full, with the rest retrieved from reference TRBV7-8 and TRBJ2-7, is GAGVSQSPRYKVAKRGQDVALRCDPISGHVSLFWYQQALGQGPEFLTYFQNEAQLDKSGLPSDRFFAERPEGSVSTLKIQRTQQEDSAVYLCASSAHTAGVGEQYFGPGTRLTVT.

This chain joins TRBV29-1 and TRBJ1-6; no clear D. Looked up from germline, CDR1 is SQVTM and CDR2 is ANQGSEA. This CDR3 is 12 amino acids long. The V end lost 6 bases, the J end lost 10 bases, and 13 bases lay between the germline ends. CDR3 nucleotide sequence: TGCAGCGTAGACGGACGGGGATCACCCCTCCACTTT. Translating gives CSVDGRGSPLHF. The variable domain in full, completed from reference TRBV29-1 and TRBJ1-6, reads SAVISQKPSRDICQRGTSLTIQCQVDSQVTMMFWYRQQPGQSLTLIATANQGSEATYESGFVIDKFPISRPNLTFSTLTVSNMSPEDSSIYLCSVDGRGSPLHFGNGTRLTVT.

The chain is built from TRBV15 and TRBJ2-5; D is unresolved. Germline assignment: CDR1 LNHNV and CDR2 YYDKDF (reference sequence). V lost 0 bases and J lost 9, with 11 bases in between. The length of the CDR3 is 13 residues. CDR3 sequence (DNA): TGTGCCACCAGCAGAGATCACGATCAGCCCCAGTACTTC. Translated: CATSRDHDQPQYF.

This clonotype was seen more than once but under ten times. The gene calls are TRBV7-2 and TRBJ2-7, with D hard to call. This CDR3 contains 11 residues. Between the trimmed V and J ends, which lost 3 bases and 5 bases, there was a span of 5 bases. The germline gives CDR1 SGHTA, CDR2 FQGNSA. The CDR3 sequence is CASSFSHEQYF. The CDR3 nucleotides read TGTGCCAGCAGCTTTTCCCACGAGCAGTACTTC.

Details on this clonotype: A much larger clone sits a single nucleotide away, making a read error possible. The chain is built from TRBV6-2 or TRBV6-3 and TRBJ1-1; possibly TRBD1 for D (6 bases). The germline gives CDR1 MNHEY, CDR2 SVGEGT. The CDR3 runs to 16 residues. The CDR3: CASSSERQSRDTGAFF. CDR3 nucleotide sequence: TGTGCCAGCAGTTCAGAGCGACAGAGCAGGGACACTGGAGCTTTCTTT.

A word on this clonotype: A junction boundary mismatches the germline segment, possibly from a read error. V usage is TRBV25-1 and J usage is TRBJ2-7, with TRBD1 as a possible D gene (6 bases). The germline CDR1 and CDR2 sequences are MGHDK and SYGVNS. The CDR3 totals 16 residues. The CDR3 sequence is CASSESVRQDGYEQCF. CDR3 in DNA: TGTGCCAGCAGTGAATCTGTTAGACAGGATGGCTACGAGCAGTGCTTC.

This rearrangement joins TRBV11-1 to TRBJ1-1; TRBD1 might be the D (6 bases). CDR1 is SGHAT, CDR2 FQDESV, per germline (reference sequence). The CDR3 extends over 15 amino acids. V was cut by 1 base and J by 2 bases, with 11 bases left in between. The CDR3 spells CASSLGEQGNTEAFF. CDR3 in DNA: TGTGCCAGCAGCTTAGGGGAACAGGGTAACACTGAAGCTTTCTTT. Combining the CDR3 with reference TRBV11-1 and TRBJ1-1 gives the whole variable domain EAEVAQSPRYKITEKSQAVAFWCDPISGHATLYWYRQILGQGPELLVQFQDESVVDDSQLPKDRFSAERLKGVDSTLKIQPAELGDSAMYLCASSLGEQGNTEAFFGQGTRLTVV.

This chain joins TRBV2 and TRBJ1-1; D unresolved. Trimming pared 6 bases from V and 1 base from J, leaving 9 bases between. This CDR3 is built from 13 residues. Germline V gene data show CDR1 as SNHLY and CDR2 as FYNNEI. The CDR3 reads CASRIRTNTEAFF. In nucleotides, the CDR3 is TGTGCCAGCAGGATAAGGACGAACACTGAAGCTTTCTTT.

This clonotype was counted at least ten times. V is TRBV25-1 and J is TRBJ2-5, with 7 bases fitting TRBD2. The CDR3 loop spans 16 amino acids. Trimming removed 6 bases from V and 2 bases from J; junction bases left unmatched: 12. Germline V gene data show CDR1 as MGHDK and CDR2 as SYGVNS. The CDR3: CASRGDRAGEQETQYF. The CDR3 region has the DNA TGTGCCAGCAGAGGGGATCGGGCGGGGGAGCAAGAGACCCAGTACTTC. Using reference TRBV25-1 and TRBJ2-5 for the parts outside the CDR3, the full variable domain is EADIYQTPRYLVIGTGKKITLECSQTMGHDKMYWYQQDPGMELHLIHYSYGVNSTEKGDLSSESTVSRIRTEHFPLTLESARPSHTSQYLCASRGDRAGEQETQYFGPGTRLLVL.

V usage is TRBV10-3 and J usage is TRBJ1-1; D is perhaps TRBD1 (5 bases). CDR1 is ENHRY, CDR2 SYGVKD, per germline. This CDR3 has 13 amino acids. CDR3 protein: CVSSEQGGTEAFF. DNA for the CDR3: TGTGTCAGCAGTGAGCAGGGAGGCACTGAAGCTTTCTTT.

V is TRBV19 and J is TRBJ1-5, with a tentative D call TRBD1 (6 bases). V was trimmed by 8 bases and J by 7 bases, leaving 21 bases between them. CDR1 and CDR2 from the germline V gene are LNHDA and SQIVND (reference sequence). CDR3 length: 15 residues. CDR3 nucleotide sequence: TGTGCCAGTGCACAGGGACATACGGCGGGGCAGCCCCAGCATTTT. It yields the protein CASAQGHTAGQPQHF.

To note about this clonotype: Its ends do not fully match the called genes, so a read error is possible. V is TRBV19 and J is TRBJ2-2; possibly TRBD2 for D (6 bases). The germline V gene has CDR1 LNHDA and CDR2 SQIVND (reference sequence). There are 15 residues in the CDR3. CDR3 region: CASSPRTLPGGELLF. The CDR3 nucleotides are TGTGCCAGTAGTCCTCGGACCCTCCCAGGCGGGGAGCTGCTTTTT.

The chain is built from TRBV7-9 and TRBJ2-3; the D gene could be TRBD1 or TRBD2 (5 bases each). V lost 6 bases and J lost 4, with 17 bases in between. CDR1 SEHNR and CDR2 FQNEAQ come from the germline V gene (reference sequence). The CDR3 runs to 15 residues. CDR3 bases: TGTGCCAGCAGTTGGGGGACGGGCACCGCAGATACGCAGTATTTT. This codes for CASSWGTGTADTQYF.

There are a few counts of this clonotype. The chain links TRBV20-1 to TRBJ2-7; D call uncertain. CDR3 length: 15 residues. Trimming cost V 2 bases and J 0 bases, with 14 bases left between them. Germline CDR1 is DFQATT and CDR2 is SNEGSKA (reference sequence). In DNA, the CDR3 is TGCAGTGCTAGACTTTCAGGAGTTCCCTCCTACGAGCAGTACTTC. It codes for CSARLSGVPSYEQYF.

This clonotype was observed a handful of times. The chain is built from TRBV9 and TRBJ2-7; the D gene is possibly TRBD2 (5 bases). Germline CDR1 is SGDLS and CDR2 is YYNGEE. V lost 5 bases to trimming and J lost 7 bases, with 16 bases between them. This CDR3 region has 13 residues. The CDR3 sequence is CASSTDPKREQYF. Written as DNA, the CDR3 is TGTGCCAGCAGTACGGACCCAAAGCGGGAGCAGTACTTC.

Many counts were recorded for this clonotype. This chain connects TRBV20-1 to TRBJ1-5; the D gene is possibly TRBD1 (5 bases). The V end lost 2 bases, the J end lost 4 bases, and 6 bases lay between the germline ends. This CDR3 region has 12 residues. Germline V gene lookup returns CDR1 DFQATT and CDR2 SNEGSKA (reference sequence). Written as DNA, the CDR3 is TGCAGTGCTAGACCAGGGAATCAGCCCCAGCATTTT. It specifies CSARPGNQPQHF.

This clonotype was observed a handful of times. CDR3 nucleotide sequence: TGTGCCAGCAGTGGGGAGACTAGGCTCGAGCAGTACTTC. The encoded protein is CASSGETRLEQYF. The chain is built from TRBV12-3 or TRBV12-4 and TRBJ2-7, with D perhaps matching TRBD2 (6 bases). The CDR3 sequence is 13 residues long. V was clipped by 5 bases and J by 6 bases, with 14 bases between them.

V usage is TRBV7-8 and J usage is TRBJ1-1; a weak D match, TRBD1 (5 bases). With 5 bases removed from V and 1 base from J, the gap between germline ends came to 11 bases. The CDR3 length is 14 residues. The germline CDR1 and CDR2 sequences are SGHVS and FQNEAQ. This chain's CDR3 is CASSRHQGNTEAFF. The CDR3 DNA is TGTGCCAGCAGCCGTCACCAGGGGAACACTGAAGCTTTCTTT.

The chain's CDR3 is CSLDSGTTEKLFF. The CDR3 DNA is TGCAGCTTGGATTCCGGGACTACCGAAAAACTGTTTTTT. This chain joins TRBV29-1 and TRBJ1-4; D is perhaps TRBD1 (5 bases). Trimming took off 8 bases at V and 8 bases at J, with 18 bases between the two ends. CDR1 and CDR2 from the germline V gene are SQVTM and ANQGSEA. The CDR3 is made up of 13 amino acids.

This chain connects TRBV5-1 to TRBJ1-1; D gene unclear. Per germline, CDR1 SGHRS and CDR2 YFSETQ. The CDR3 spans 15 residues. Trimming took off 0 bases at V and 4 bases at J, with 13 bases between the two ends. The CDR3: CASSLARGLVTEAFF. CDR3 DNA: TGCGCCAGCAGCTTGGCTCGGGGTTTGGTCACTGAAGCTTTCTTT.

The rearrangement links TRBV12-3 or TRBV12-4 to TRBJ2-5; D possibly matches TRBD1 or TRBD2 (5 bases each). This CDR3 contains 17 residues. The germline V and J ends were trimmed by 6 bases and 0 bases, with 20 bases remaining between them. CDR3 in DNA: TGTGCCAGCAGCCGACGACAGTTGGTGAGGGACCAAGAGACCCAGTACTTC. This encodes CASSRRQLVRDQETQYF.

This rearrangement joins TRBV24-1 to TRBJ2-7; 9 positions match TRBD1. CDR3 length: 16 residues. V shed 11 bases and J 3 bases; nucleotides not matched to a gene: 16. The germline V gene encodes CDR1 KGHDR and CDR2 SFDVKD. CDR3 sequence: CANLSGGQGQGYEQYF. Written as DNA, the CDR3 is TGTGCCAACCTTTCCGGCGGACAGGGGCAGGGCTACGAGCAGTACTTC.

This chain connects TRBV20-1 to TRBJ1-5; D not resolved. Looked up from germline, CDR1 is DFQATT and CDR2 is SNEGSKA (reference sequence). Trimming shortened V by 3 bases and J by 9 bases, and 15 bases separated the two germline ends. There are 13 residues in the CDR3. The CDR3 bases are TGCAGTGCTAGTAGTCGGTCTCTAATGCCCCAGCATTTT. This encodes CSASSRSLMPQHF.